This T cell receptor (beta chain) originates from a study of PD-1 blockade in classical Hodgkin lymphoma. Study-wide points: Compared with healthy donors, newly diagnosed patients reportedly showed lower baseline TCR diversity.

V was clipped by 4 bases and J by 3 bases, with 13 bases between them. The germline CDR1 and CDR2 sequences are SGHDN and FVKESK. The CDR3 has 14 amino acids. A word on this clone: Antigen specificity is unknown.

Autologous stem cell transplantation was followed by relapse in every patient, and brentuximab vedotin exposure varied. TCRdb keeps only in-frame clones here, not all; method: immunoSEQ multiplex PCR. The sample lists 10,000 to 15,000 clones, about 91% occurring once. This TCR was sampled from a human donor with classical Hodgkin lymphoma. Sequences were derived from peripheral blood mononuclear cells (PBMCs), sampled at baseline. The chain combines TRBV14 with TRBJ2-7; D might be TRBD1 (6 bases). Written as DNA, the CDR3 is TGTGCCAGCAGCCCCGCCGACAGGCTCTACGAGCAGTACTTC. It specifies CASSPADRLYEQYF.